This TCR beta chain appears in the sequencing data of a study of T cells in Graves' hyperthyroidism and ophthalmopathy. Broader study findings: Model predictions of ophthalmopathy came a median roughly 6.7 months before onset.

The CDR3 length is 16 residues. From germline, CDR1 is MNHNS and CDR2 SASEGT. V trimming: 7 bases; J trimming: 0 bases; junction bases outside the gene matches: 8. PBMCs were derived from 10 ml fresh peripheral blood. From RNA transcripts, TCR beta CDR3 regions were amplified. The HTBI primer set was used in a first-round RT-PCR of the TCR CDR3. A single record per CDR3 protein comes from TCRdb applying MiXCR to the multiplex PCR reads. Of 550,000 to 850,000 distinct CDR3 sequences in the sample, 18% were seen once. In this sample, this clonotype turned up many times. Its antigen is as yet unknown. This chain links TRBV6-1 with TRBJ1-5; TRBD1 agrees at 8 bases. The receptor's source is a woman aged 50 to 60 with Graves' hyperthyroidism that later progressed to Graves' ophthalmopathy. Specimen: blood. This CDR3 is CASKGQGLYSNQPQHF. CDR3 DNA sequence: TGTGCCAGCAAAGGACAGGGACTTTATAGCAATCAGCCCCAGCATTTT.